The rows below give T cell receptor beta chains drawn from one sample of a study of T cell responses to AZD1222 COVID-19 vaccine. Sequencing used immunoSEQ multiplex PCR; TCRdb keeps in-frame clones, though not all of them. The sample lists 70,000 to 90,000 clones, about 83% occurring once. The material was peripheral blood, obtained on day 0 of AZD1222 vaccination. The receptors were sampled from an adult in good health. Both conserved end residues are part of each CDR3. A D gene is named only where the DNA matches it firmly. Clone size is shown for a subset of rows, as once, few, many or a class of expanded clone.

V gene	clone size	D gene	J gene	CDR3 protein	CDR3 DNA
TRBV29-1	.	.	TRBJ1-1	CSVVGTMNTEAFF	TGCAGCGTTGTAGGCACCATGAACACTGAAGCTTTCTTT
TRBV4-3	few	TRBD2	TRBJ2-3	CASSGGLAVTDTQYF	TGCGCCAGCAGTGGCGGACTAGCGGTCACAGATACGCAGTATTTT
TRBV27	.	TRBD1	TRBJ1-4	CASSSRGLSNEKLFF	TGTGCCAGCAGTTCCAGGGGGCTTTCTAATGAAAAACTGTTTTTT
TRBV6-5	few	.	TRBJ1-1	CASRIGQNTEAFF	TGTGCCAGCAGAATCGGACAGAACACTGAAGCTTTCTTT
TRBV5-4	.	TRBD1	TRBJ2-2	CASSLSAGGEELFF	TGTGCCAGCAGCTTGAGCGCAGGGGGCGAGGAGCTGTTTTTT
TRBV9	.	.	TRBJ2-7	CASSVGGQANYEQYF	TGTGCCAGCAGCGTAGGAGGTCAGGCCAACTACGAGCAGTACTTC
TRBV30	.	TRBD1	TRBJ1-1	CAWSVNSGGNTEAFF	TGTGCCTGGAGTGTCAATTCAGGGGGCAACACTGAAGCTTTCTTT
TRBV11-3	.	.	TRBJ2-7	CASSLTSDYEQYF	TGTGCCAGCAGCTTAACTAGTGACTACGAGCAGTACTTC
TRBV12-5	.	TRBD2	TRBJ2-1	CASGTAGPSSYNEQFF	TGTGCTAGTGGTACAGCGGGGCCTAGCTCCTACAATGAGCAGTTCTTC
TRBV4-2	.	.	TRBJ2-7	CASSPLSGEQYF	TGTGCCAGCAGCCCCCTCAGCGGGGAGCAGTACTTC
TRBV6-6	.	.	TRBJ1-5	CASSVSRVAENQPQHF	TGTGCCAGCAGTGTGTCCAGGGTCGCGGAAAATCAGCCCCAGCATTTT
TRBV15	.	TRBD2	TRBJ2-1	CATRRTSGGSEQFF	TGTGCCACCAGAAGGACTAGCGGGGGTAGTGAGCAGTTCTTC
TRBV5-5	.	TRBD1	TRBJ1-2	CASSLITRDRGFYGYTF	TGTGCCAGCAGCCTGATAACGAGGGACAGGGGGTTCTATGGCTACACCTTC
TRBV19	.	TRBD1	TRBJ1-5	CASSVTGGVMPQHF	TGTGCCAGTAGTGTTACAGGGGGGGTGATGCCCCAGCATTTT
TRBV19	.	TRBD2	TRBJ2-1	CASSITPGLAYNEQFF	TGTGCCAGTAGTATAACACCGGGACTAGCCTACAATGAGCAGTTCTTC
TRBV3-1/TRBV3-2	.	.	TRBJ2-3	CASSPFPADTQYF	TGTGCCAGCAGCCCCTTCCCGGCAGATACGCAGTATTTT
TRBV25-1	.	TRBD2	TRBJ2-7	CASSAPGLAGSEQYF	TGTGCCAGCAGTGCCCCGGGACTAGCGGGAAGCGAGCAGTACTTC
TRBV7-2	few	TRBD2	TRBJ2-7	CASSLGGNSYEQYF	TGTGCCAGCAGCCTGGGGGGGAATTCCTACGAGCAGTACTTC
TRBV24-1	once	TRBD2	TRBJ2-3	CATSDQGTSGDTQYF	TGTGCCACCAGTGACCAAGGGACTAGCGGGGATACGCAGTATTTT
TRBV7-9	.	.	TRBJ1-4	CASSPRQGLVDEKLFF	TGTGCCAGCAGCCCCCGTCAGGGGCTGGTTGATGAAAAACTGTTTTTT
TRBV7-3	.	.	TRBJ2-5	CASSLNPLETQYF	TGTGCCAGCAGCTTAAATCCCCTGGAGACCCAGTACTTC
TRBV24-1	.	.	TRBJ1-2	CATSESGTVYGYTF	TGTGCCACCAGTGAATCCGGGACGGTATATGGCTACACCTTC
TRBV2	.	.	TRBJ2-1	CASRSTSSHNEQFF	TGTGCCAGCAGATCAACTAGCAGCCACAATGAGCAGTTCTTC
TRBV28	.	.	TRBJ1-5	CASRYESNQPQHF	TGTGCCAGCCGCTATGAGTCAAATCAGCCCCAGCATTTT
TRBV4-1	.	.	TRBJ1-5	CASSPTFSNQPQHF	TGCGCCAGCAGCCCGACATTTAGCAATCAGCCCCAGCATTTT
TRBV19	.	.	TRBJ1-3	CASSIARISYSGNTIYF	TGTGCCAGTAGTATAGCTCGGATATCCTACTCTGGAAACACCATATATTTT
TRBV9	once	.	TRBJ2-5	CASVPPETPGRRGTQYF	TGTGCCAGCGTACCACCAGAGACACCGGGACGGCGGGGGACCCAGTACTTC
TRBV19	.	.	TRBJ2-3	CASSMSTDTQYF	TGTGCCAGTAGTATGAGCACAGATACGCAGTATTTT
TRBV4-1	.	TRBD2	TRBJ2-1	CASSQVPPAGGQLNNEQFF	TGCGCCAGCAGCCAAGTTCCCCCGGCGGGGGGGCAACTAAACAATGAGCAGTTCTTC
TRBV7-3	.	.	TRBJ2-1	CASSLTRTVYNEQFF	TGTGCCAGCAGCTTAACCAGGACGGTGTACAATGAGCAGTTCTTC
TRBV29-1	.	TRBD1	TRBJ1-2	CSVEVVGGHGYTF	TGCAGCGTTGAAGTGGTAGGGGGCCATGGCTACACCTTC
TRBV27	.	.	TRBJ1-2	CASHRGGANYGYTF	TGTGCCAGCCATCGAGGGGGTGCTAACTATGGCTACACCTTC
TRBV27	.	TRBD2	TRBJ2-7	CASSSVLSGGAGYEQYF	TGTGCCAGCAGTTCCGTACTTAGCGGGGGGGCGGGCTACGAGCAGTACTTC
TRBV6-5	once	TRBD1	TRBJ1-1	CASSLGQGQGNTEAFF	TGTGCCAGCAGTTTGGGACAGGGCCAGGGGAACACTGAAGCTTTCTTT
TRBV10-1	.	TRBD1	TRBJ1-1	CASSRGQGNTEAFF	TGCGCCAGCAGTCGGGGACAGGGCAACACTGAAGCTTTCTTT
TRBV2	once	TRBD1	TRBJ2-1	CASSREGTGFF	TGTGCCAGCAGTCGAGAAGGGACAGGGTTCTTC
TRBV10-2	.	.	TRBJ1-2	CASSDMAGYYGYTF	TGCGCCAGCAGTGATATGGCGGGATACTATGGCTACACCTTC
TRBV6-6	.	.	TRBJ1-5	CASSYSIIQPQHF	TGTGCCAGCAGTTACTCGATAATACAGCCCCAGCATTTT
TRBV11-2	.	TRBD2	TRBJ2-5	CASSQWGGQETQYF	TGTGCCAGCAGCCAATGGGGGGGTCAAGAGACCCAGTACTTC
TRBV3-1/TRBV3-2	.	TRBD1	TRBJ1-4	CASSQIGTGEKLFF	TGTGCCAGCAGCCAAATCGGGACAGGGGAAAAACTGTTTTTT
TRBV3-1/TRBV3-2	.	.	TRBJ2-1	CASSHGHLSSYNEQFF	TGTGCCAGCAGCCATGGACACCTGAGCTCCTACAATGAGCAGTTCTTC
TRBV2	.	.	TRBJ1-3	CASSEAPGGNTIYF	TGTGCCAGCAGTGAAGCGCCTGGGGGAAACACCATATATTTT
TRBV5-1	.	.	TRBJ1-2	CASSLEGKNYGYTF	TGCGCCAGCAGCTTGGAGGGGAAAAACTATGGCTACACCTTC
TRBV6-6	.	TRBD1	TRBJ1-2	CASSYAGQDYGYTF	TGTGCCAGCAGTTACGCGGGACAGGACTATGGCTACACCTTC
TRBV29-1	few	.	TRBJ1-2	CSVVLPGEKKGYTF	TGCAGCGTTGTACTTCCGGGGGAAAAGAAAGGCTACACCTTC
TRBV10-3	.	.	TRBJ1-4	CAIKAATNEKLFF	TGTGCCATCAAGGCAGCAACTAATGAAAAACTGTTTTTT
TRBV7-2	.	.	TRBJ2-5	CASSLGSTGGQETQYF	TGTGCCAGCAGCTTAGGAAGTACCGGGGGCCAAGAGACCCAGTACTTC
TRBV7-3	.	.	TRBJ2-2	CASSPWQGDGELFF	TGTGCCAGCAGCCCCTGGCAGGGCGACGGGGAGCTGTTTTTT
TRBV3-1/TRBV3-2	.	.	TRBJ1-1	CASSHPDSEAFF	TGTGCCAGCAGCCACCCGGACTCTGAAGCTTTCTTT
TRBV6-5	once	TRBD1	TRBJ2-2	CASTLTGGIGELFF	TGTGCCAGCACCCTGACAGGGGGTATTGGGGAGCTGTTTTTT
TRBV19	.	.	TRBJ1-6	CASRPTHGGLNSPLHF	TGTGCCAGCAGGCCTACACATGGTGGGCTTAATTCACCCCTCCACTTT
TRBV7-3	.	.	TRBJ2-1	CASSFGLPRGDEQFF	TGTGCCAGCAGCTTCGGGCTACCACGGGGTGATGAGCAGTTCTTC
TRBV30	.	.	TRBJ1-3	CAWGVTSGNTIYF	TGTGCCTGGGGTGTCACTTCTGGAAACACCATATATTTT
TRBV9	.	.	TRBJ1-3	CASSAGRGPGSGNTIYF	TGTGCCAGCAGCGCCGGAAGGGGCCCGGGCTCTGGAAACACCATATATTTT
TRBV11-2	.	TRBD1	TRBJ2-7	CASSPSGTGYEQYF	TGTGCCAGCAGCCCGTCCGGGACAGGGTACGAGCAGTACTTC
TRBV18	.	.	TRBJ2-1	CASSPLRGGGANNEQFF	TGTGCCAGCTCACCACTTCGAGGAGGGGGGGCGAACAATGAGCAGTTCTTC
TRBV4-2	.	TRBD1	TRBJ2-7	CASSQDVRQGSAYEQYF	TGTGCCAGCAGCCAAGACGTAAGACAGGGGTCGGCCTACGAGCAGTACTTC
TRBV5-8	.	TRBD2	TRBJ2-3	CASSLARTAGADTQYF	TGTGCCAGCAGCTTGGCTCGGACAGCGGGGGCAGATACGCAGTATTTT
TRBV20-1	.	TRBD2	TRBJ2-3	CSASRTSGTTSTDTQYF	TGCAGTGCTAGTCGGACTAGCGGGACTACTAGCACAGATACGCAGTATTTT